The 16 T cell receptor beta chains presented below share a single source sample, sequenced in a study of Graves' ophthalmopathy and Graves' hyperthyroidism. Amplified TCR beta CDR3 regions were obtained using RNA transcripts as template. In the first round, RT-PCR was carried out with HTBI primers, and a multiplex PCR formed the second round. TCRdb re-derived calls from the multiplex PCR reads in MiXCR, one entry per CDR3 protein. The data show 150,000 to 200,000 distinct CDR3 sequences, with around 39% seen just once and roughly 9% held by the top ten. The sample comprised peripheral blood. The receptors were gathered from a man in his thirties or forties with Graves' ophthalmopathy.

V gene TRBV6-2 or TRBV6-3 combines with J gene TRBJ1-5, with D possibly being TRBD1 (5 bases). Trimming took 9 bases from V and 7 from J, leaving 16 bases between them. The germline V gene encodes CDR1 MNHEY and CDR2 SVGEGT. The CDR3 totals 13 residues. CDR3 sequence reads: CASAGAVGQPQHF. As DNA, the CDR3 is TGTGCCAGTGCCGGGGCTGTTGGACAGCCCCAGCATTTT.

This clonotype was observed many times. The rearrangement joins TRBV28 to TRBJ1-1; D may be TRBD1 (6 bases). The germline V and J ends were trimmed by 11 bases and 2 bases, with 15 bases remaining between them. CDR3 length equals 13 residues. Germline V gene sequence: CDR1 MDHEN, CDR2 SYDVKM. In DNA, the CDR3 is TGTGCCGGCGCGACAGGCCAAAACACTGAAGCTTTCTTT. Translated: CAGATGQNTEAFF.

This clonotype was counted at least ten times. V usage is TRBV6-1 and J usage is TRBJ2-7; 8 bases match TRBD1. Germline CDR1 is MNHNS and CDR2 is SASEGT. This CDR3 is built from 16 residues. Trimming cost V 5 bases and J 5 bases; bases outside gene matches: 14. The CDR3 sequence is CASSTRQGLLGNEQYF. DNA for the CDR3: TGTGCCAGCAGTACCAGACAGGGGCTCTTGGGGAACGAGCAGTACTTC.

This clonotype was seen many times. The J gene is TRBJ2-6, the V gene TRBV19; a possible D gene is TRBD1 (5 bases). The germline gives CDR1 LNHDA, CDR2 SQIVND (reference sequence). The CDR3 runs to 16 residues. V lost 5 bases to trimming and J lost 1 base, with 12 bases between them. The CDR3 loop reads CASSQLGLSGANVLTF. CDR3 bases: TGTGCCAGTAGTCAATTGGGGCTTTCTGGGGCCAACGTCCTGACTTTC.

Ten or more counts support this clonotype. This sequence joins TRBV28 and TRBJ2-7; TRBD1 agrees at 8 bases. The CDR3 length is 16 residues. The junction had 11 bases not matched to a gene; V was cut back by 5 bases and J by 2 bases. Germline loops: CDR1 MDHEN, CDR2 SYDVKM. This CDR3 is CASSPHAWDRTYEQYF. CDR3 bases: TGTGCCAGCAGTCCTCACGCTTGGGACAGGACCTACGAGCAGTACTTC.

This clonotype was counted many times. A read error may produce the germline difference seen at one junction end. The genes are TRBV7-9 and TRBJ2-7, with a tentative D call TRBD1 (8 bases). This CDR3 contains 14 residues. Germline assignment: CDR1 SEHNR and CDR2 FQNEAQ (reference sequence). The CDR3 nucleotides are TGTGCCAGCAGCTCTACGGACAGGGACTACCAGCAGTACTTC. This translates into CASSSTDRDYQQYF. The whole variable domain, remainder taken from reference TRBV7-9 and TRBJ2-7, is DTGVSQNPRHKITKRGQNVTFRCDPISEHNRLYWYRQTLGQGPEFLTYFQNEAQLEKSRLLSDRFSAERPKGSFSTLEIQRTEQGDSAMYLCASSSTDRDYQQYFGPGTRLTVT.

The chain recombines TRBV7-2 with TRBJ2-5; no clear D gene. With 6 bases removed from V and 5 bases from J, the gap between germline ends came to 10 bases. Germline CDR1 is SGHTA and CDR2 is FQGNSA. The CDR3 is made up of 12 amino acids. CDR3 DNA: TGTGCCAGCAGAGACCCGGCGGAGACCCAGTACTTC. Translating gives CASRDPAETQYF.

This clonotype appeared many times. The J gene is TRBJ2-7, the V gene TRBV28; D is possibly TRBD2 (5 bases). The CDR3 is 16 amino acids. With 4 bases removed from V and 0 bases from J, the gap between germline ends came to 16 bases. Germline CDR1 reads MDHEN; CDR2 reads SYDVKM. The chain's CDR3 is CASSSGGSQFSYEQYF. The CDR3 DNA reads TGTGCCAGCAGTTCCGGCGGGTCTCAGTTCTCCTACGAGCAGTACTTC.

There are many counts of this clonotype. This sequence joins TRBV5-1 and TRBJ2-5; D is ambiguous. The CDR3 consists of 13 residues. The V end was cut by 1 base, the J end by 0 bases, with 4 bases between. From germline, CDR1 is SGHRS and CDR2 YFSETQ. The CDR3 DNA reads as TGCGCCAGCAGCTTGTGGGACCAAGAGACCCAGTACTTC. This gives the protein CASSLWDQETQYF.

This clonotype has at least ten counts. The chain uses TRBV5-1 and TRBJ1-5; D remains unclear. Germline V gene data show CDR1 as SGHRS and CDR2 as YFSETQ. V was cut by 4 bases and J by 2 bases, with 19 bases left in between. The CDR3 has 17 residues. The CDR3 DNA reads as TGCGCCAGCAGCCCCTCTGGGGTACTTCAGGGCAATCAGCCCCAGCATTTT. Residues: CASSPSGVLQGNQPQHF. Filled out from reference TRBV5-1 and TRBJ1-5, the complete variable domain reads KAGVTQTPRYLIKTRGQQVTLSCSPISGHRSVSWYQQTPGQGLQFLFEYFSETQRNKGNFPGRFSGRQFSNSRSEMNVSTLELGDSALYLCASSPSGVLQGNQPQHFGDGTRLSIL.

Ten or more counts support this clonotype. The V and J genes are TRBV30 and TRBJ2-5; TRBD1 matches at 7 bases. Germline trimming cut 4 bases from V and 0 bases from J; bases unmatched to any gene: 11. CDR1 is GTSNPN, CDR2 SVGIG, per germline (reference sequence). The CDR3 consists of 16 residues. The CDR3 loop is CAWNSARGQYQETQYF. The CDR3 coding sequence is TGTGCCTGGAACTCTGCCCGGGGACAGTACCAAGAGACCCAGTACTTC.

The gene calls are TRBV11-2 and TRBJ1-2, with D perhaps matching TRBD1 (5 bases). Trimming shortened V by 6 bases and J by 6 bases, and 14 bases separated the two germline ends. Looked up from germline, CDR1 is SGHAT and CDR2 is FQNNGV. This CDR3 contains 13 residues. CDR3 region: CASRDGTLNGYTF. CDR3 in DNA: TGTGCCAGCAGGGATGGGACGCTTAATGGCTACACCTTC.

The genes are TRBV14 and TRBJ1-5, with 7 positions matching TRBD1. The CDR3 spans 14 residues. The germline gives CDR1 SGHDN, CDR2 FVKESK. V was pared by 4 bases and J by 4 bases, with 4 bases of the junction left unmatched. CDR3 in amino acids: CASSPTGRNQPQHF. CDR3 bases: TGTGCCAGCAGCCCGACAGGGAGAAATCAGCCCCAGCATTTT.

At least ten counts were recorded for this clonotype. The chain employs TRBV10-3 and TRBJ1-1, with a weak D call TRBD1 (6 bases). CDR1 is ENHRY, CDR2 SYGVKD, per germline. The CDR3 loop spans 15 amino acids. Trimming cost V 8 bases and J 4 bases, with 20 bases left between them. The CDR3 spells CAIAGATGGPTEAFF. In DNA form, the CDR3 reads TGTGCCATCGCGGGCGCGACAGGAGGTCCCACTGAAGCTTTCTTT.

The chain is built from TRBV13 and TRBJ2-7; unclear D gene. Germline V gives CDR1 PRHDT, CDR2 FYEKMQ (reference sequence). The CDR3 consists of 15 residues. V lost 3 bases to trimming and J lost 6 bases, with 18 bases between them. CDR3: CASSFRVDGLVEQYF. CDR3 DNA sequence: TGTGCCAGCAGCTTTAGGGTGGATGGGTTGGTCGAGCAGTACTTC.

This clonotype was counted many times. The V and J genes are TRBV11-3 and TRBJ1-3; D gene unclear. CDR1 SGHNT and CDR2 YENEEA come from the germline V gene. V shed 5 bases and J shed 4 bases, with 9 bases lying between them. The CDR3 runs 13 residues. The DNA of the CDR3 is TGTGCCAGCAGCACCCGCCCCGGAAACACCATATATTTT. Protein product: CASSTRPGNTIYF. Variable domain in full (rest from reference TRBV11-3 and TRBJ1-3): EAGVVQSPRYKIIEKKQPVAFWCNPISGHNTLYWYLQNLGQGPELLIRYENEEAVDDSQLPKDRFSAERLKGVDSTLKIQPAELGDSAVYLCASSTRPGNTIYFGEGSWLTVV.